This T cell receptor (beta chain) was found in a study of T cell changes during pregnancy in multiple sclerosis. Clones were read by immunoSEQ multiplex PCR, and TCRdb kept only the in-frame ones, dropping some. The sample has about 110,000 clones; about 90% are singletons. Germline trimming cut 1 base from V and 2 bases from J; bases unmatched to any gene: 6. Germline V gives CDR1 LNHDA, CDR2 SQIVND (reference sequence). This CDR3 is 18 amino acids long. This specimen was peripheral blood, taken before pregnancy. The receptor was derived from a female donor with multiple sclerosis, enrolled in a pregnancy study. The V gene is TRBV19, the J gene TRBJ2-6; 9 positions agree with TRBD1. CDR3 region: CASSIATGGITGANVLTF. The CDR3 DNA follows: TGTGCCAGTAGTATAGCGACAGGGGGAATCACTGGGGCCAACGTCCTGACTTTC.